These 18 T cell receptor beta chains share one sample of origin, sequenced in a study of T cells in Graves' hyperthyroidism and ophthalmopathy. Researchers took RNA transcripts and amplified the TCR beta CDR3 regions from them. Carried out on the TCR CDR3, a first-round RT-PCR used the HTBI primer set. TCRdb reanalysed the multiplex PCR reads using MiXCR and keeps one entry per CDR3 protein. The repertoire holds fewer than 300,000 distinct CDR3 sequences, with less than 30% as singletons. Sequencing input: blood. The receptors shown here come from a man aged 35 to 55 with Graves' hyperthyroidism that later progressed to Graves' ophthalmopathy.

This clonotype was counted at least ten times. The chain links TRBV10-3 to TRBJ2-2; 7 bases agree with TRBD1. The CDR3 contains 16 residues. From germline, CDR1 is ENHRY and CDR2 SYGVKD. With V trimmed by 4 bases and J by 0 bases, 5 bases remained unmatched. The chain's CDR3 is CAISGYGTANTGELFF. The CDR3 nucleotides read TGTGCCATCAGTGGGTATGGGACAGCGAACACCGGGGAGCTGTTTTTT.

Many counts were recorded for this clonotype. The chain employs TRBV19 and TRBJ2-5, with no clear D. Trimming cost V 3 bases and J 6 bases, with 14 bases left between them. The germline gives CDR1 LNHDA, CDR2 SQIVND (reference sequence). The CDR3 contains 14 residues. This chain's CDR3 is CASSIAYSSQTQYF. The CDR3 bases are TGTGCCAGTAGTATCGCTTATAGCAGCCAGACCCAGTACTTC.

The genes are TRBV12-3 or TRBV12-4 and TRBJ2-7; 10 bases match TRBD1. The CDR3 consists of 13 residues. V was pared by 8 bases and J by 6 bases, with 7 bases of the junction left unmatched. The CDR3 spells CASGRQGAGEQYF. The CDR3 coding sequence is TGTGCCAGCGGAAGACAGGGGGCAGGCGAGCAGTACTTC.

CDR3 nucleotide sequence: TGCAGTGCTAGAGACGGTCGATCAGGGACTGAAGCTTTCTTT. It yields the protein CSARDGRSGTEAFF. This chain joins TRBV20-1 and TRBJ1-1; possibly TRBD1 for D (5 bases). This CDR3 is 14 amino acids long. The V end was cut by 0 bases, the J end by 5 bases, with 13 bases between. CDR1 DFQATT and CDR2 SNEGSKA come from the germline V gene (reference sequence).

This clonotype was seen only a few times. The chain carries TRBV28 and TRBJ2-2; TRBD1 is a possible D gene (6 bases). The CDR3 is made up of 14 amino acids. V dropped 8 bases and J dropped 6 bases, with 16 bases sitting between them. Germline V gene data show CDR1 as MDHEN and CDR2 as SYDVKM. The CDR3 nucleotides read TGTGCCAGCGGGGGCGGAGATAGATCCGGGGAGCTGTTTTTT. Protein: CASGGGDRSGELFF.

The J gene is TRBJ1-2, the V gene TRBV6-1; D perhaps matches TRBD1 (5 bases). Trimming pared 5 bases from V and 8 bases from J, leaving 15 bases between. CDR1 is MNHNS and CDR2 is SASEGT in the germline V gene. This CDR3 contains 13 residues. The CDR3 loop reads CASSLTRGWGYTF. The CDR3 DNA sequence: TGTGCCAGCAGTCTGACGAGGGGTTGGGGCTACACCTTC.

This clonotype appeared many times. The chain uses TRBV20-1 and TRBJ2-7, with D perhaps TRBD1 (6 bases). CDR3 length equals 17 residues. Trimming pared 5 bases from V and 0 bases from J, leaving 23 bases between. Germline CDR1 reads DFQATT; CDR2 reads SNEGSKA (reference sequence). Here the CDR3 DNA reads TGCAGTGCTCGAAATAACCAGGGGCTGAGGAGCTCCTACGAGCAGTACTTC. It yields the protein CSARNNQGLRSSYEQYF.

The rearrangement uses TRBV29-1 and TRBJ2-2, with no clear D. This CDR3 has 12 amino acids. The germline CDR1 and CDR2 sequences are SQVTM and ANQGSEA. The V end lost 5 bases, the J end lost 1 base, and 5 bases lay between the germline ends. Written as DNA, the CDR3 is TGCAGCGTTTGGATGAACACCGGGGAGCTGTTTTTT. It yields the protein CSVWMNTGELFF.

CDR3 coding DNA: TGTGCCAGCAGTTACAGGGGCGGCGGCTACACCTTC. Translating it yields CASSYRGGGYTF. The chain carries TRBV6-5 and TRBJ1-2, with a tentative D call TRBD1 (5 bases). Trimming took 2 bases from V and 8 from J, leaving 9 bases between them. Germline loops: CDR1 MNHEY, CDR2 SVGAGI. CDR3 length: 12 amino acids.

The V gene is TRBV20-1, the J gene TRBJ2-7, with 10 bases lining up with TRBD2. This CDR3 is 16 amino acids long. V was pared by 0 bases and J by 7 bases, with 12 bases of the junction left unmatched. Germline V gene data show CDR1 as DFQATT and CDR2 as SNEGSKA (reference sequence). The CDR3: CSARDHRSGRAWEQYF. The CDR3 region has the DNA TGCAGTGCTAGAGATCATCGGAGCGGGAGGGCGTGGGAGCAGTACTTC.

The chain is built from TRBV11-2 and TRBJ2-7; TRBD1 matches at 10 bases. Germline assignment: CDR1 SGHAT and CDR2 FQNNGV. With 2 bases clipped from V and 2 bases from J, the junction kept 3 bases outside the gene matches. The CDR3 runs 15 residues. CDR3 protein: CASSLPGQGAYEQYF. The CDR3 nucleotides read TGTGCCAGCAGCTTACCCGGACAGGGGGCCTACGAGCAGTACTTC.

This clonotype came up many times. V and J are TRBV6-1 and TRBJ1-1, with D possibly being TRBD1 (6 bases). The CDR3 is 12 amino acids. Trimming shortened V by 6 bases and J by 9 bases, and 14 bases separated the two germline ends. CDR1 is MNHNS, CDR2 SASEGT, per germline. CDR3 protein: CASRQTGMQAFF. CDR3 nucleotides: TGTGCCAGCAGACAGACAGGTATGCAAGCTTTCTTT.

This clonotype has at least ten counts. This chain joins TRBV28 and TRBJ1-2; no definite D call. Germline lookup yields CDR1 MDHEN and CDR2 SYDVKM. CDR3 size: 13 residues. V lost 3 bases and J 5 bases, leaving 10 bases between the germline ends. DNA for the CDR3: TGTGCCAGCAGTTTTGGGCTAACTTATGGCTACACCTTC. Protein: CASSFGLTYGYTF.

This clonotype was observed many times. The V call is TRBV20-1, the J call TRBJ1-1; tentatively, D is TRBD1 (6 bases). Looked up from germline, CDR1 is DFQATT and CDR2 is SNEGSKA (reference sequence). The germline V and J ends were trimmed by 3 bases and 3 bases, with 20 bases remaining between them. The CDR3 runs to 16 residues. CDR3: CSASVFGGRGYTEAFF. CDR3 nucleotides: TGCAGTGCTAGCGTGTTCGGCGGCAGGGGATACACTGAAGCTTTCTTT.

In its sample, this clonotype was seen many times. This CDR3 reads CASSYRQGVSGYTF. The CDR3 coding sequence is TGTGCCAGCAGCTATAGACAGGGGGTCTCTGGCTACACCTTC. The chain employs TRBV5-6 and TRBJ1-2, with 9 bases that match TRBD1. V gave up 3 bases and J gave up 7 bases; unmatched junction bases: 7. The germline V gene encodes CDR1 SGHDT and CDR2 YYEEEE. CDR3 size: 14 residues.

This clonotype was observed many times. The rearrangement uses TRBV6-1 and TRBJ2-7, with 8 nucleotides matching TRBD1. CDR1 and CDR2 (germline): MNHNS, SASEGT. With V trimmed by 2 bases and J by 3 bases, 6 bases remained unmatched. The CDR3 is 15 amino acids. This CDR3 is CASSETGTGLYEQYF. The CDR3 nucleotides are TGTGCCAGCAGTGAAACCGGGACAGGACTCTACGAGCAGTACTTC.

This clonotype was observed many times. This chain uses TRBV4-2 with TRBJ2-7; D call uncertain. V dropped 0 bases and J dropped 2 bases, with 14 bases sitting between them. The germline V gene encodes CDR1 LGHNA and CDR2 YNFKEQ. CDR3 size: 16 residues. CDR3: CASSQERLYRTYEQYF. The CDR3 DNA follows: TGTGCCAGCAGCCAAGAAAGACTGTACCGTACCTACGAGCAGTACTTC.

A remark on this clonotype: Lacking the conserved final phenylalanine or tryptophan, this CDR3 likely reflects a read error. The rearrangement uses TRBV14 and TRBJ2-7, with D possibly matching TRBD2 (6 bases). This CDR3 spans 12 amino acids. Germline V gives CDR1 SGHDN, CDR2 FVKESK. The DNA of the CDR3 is TGCGCCAGCAGCGAGGGACTCTACGAGCAGTACTCC. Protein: CASSEGLYEQYS.